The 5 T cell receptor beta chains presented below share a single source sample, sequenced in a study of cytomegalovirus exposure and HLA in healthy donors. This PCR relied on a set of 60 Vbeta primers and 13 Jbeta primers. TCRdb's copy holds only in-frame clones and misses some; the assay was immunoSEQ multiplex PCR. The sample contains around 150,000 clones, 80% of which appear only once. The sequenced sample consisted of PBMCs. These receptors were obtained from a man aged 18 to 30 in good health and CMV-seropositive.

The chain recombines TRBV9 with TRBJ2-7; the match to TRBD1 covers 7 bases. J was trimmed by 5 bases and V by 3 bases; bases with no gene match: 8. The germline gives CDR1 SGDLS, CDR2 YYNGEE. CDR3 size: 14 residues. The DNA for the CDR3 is TGTGCCAGCAGCGCCTTAGACAGGGTTCACGAGCAGTACTTC. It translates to CASSALDRVHEQYF.

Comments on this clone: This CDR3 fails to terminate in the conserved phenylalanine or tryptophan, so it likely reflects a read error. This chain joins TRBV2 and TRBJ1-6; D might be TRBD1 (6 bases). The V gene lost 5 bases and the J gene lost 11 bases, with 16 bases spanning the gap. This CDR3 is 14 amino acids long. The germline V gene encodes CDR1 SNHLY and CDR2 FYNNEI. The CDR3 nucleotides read TGTGCCAGCAGTTTAACAGGGAGTAAGACACCCCTCCACCTT. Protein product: CASSLTGSKTPLHL.

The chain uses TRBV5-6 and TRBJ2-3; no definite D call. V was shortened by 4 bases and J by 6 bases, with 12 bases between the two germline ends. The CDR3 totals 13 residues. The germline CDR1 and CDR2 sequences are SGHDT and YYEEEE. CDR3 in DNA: TGTGCCAGCAGCCCCGCGAGCCCTGATACGCAGTATTTT. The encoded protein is CASSPASPDTQYF.

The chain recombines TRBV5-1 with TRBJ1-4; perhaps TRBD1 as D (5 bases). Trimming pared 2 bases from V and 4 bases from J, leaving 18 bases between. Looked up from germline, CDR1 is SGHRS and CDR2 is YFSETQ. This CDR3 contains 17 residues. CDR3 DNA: TGCGCCAGCAGCTTAACCCCGGGTGGGACTTTTAATGAAAAACTGTTTTTT. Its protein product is CASSLTPGGTFNEKLFF. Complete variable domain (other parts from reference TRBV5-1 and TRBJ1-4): KAGVTQTPRYLIKTRGQQVTLSCSPISGHRSVSWYQQTPGQGLQFLFEYFSETQRNKGNFPGRFSGRQFSNSRSEMNVSTLELGDSALYLCASSLTPGGTFNEKLFFGSGTQLSVL.

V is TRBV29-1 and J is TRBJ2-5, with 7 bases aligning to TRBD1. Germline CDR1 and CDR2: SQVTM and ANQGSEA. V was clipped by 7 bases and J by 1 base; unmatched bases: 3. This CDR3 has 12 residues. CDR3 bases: TGCAGCGCCCGACAGGGCCAAGAGACCCAGTACTTC. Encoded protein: CSARQGQETQYF.